These T cell receptor beta chains were read from a single sample in a study of shared clonotypes between healthy human individuals. The table came from immunoSEQ multiplex PCR; TCRdb's copy has only in-frame clones and leaves some out. The sample carries 550,000 to 750,000 clones, just under 97% recorded once. What was sequenced was naive CD8+ T cells sorted from blood. Receptor source: a young woman in good health. The CDR3 runs from the conserved cysteine through the conserved F or W. A D gene is named only where the DNA matches it firmly. The listing skips clone size in some rows; elsewhere it reads once, few, many or a size class.

j_gene | d_gene | abundance | v_gene | CDR3nt | CDR3aa
TRBJ2-7 | - | - | TRBV5-4 | TGTGCCAGCAGCTTGGGACTCACATACGAGCAGTACTTC | CASSLGLTYEQYF
TRBJ2-7 | TRBD2 | - | TRBV29-1 | TGCAGCGTTCTAGCGGGAGGGAACGAGCAGTACTTC | CSVLAGGNEQYF
TRBJ2-1 | TRBD2 | few | TRBV10-3 | TGTGCCATCAGTGAGTCAGCGGCTAGCGGGGATAACAATGAGCAGTTCTTC | CAISESAASGDNNEQFF
TRBJ1-1 | - | - | TRBV13 | TGTGCCAGCAGCTTAGGCGAGGCAGCGAACACTGAAGCTTTCTTT | CASSLGEAANTEAFF
TRBJ1-3 | - | - | TRBV6-1 | TGTGCCAGCAGTGAATTAATGGCCCCATCTGGAAACACCATATATTTT | CASSELMAPSGNTIYF
TRBJ2-7 | - | - | TRBV7-9 | TGTGCCAGCAGCTTAGCCCCGGCGGGCGAGCAGTACTTC | CASSLAPAGEQYF
TRBJ1-2 | TRBD1 | - | TRBV9 | TGTGCCAGCAGCCTGGCTGAGACAGGGGAGAACTATGGCTACACCTTC | CASSLAETGENYGYTF
TRBJ2-5 | - | - | TRBV5-1 | TGCGCCAGCAGATACGACCAAGAGACCCAGTACTTC | CASRYDQETQYF
TRBJ2-1 | - | - | TRBV25-1 | TGTGCCAGCAGTGTATGGGACGGAAACAATGAGCAGTTCTTC | CASSVWDGNNEQFF
TRBJ2-7 | - | - | TRBV28 | TGTGCCAGCAACTCCCAGGGGTACGAGCAGTACTTC | CASNSQGYEQYF
TRBJ2-7 | TRBD2 | - | TRBV28 | TGTGCCAGCACCTCGGCGGCGGGAGAGGGGTACGAGCAGTACTTC | CASTSAAGEGYEQYF
TRBJ2-2 | - | - | TRBV5-1 | TGCGCCAGCAGCCCCCAGGGGCGCTACGGGTCCGGGGAGCTGTTTTTT | CASSPQGRYGSGELFF
TRBJ1-5 | - | - | TRBV5-6 | TGTGCCAGCAGCTTGGGGGGGCCTAATCAGCCCCAGCATTTT | CASSLGGPNQPQHF
TRBJ2-5 | TRBD2 | - | TRBV5-1 | TGCGCCAGCAGCTTGGGGACTAGCGGGATGGAGACCCAGTACTTC | CASSLGTSGMETQYF
TRBJ2-3 | - | once | TRBV28 | TGTGCCAGCAGTTTCGGCGCACCCAACACAGATACGCAGTATTTT | CASSFGAPNTDTQYF
TRBJ2-1 | TRBD2 | - | TRBV27 | TGTGCCAGCAGTTTATCTGTGACTAGCGGTTCCTACAATGAGCAGTTCTTC | CASSLSVTSGSYNEQFF
TRBJ2-1 | - | - | TRBV5-1 | TGCGCCAGCAGCCCCCGATTGGCAGCGAGGTCGAATGAGCAGTTCTTC | CASSPRLAARSNEQFF